Below are 7 T cell receptor beta chains sequenced from a single sample in a study of blood T cells in healthy people across ages. Alongside a J-beta primer mix, a sample-barcoded 5' primer served in a second PCR lasting about 7 to 11 cycles. TCRdb reprocessed the 5' RACE reads via MiXCR and lists one record per CDR3 protein. The data show hundreds of thousands of distinct CDR3 sequences, 55% to 65% seen once. Specimen: blood. All receptors come from a man younger than 45 in good health.

DNA for the CDR3: TGTGCCAGCAGTTTAGACAGGGTACTAAACACTGAAGCTTTCTTT. Protein: CASSLDRVLNTEAFF. V is TRBV28 and J is TRBJ1-1; 7 bases match TRBD1. Per the germline V gene, CDR1 is MDHEN and CDR2 is SYDVKM. Trimming cost V 2 bases and J 2 bases; bases outside gene matches: 5. CDR3 length equals 15 residues.

The DNA for the CDR3 is TGTGCCAGCAGTCGGGACTCTGGGGGGACCCAGTACTTC. Protein product: CASSRDSGGTQYF. This sequence joins TRBV12-3 or TRBV12-4 and TRBJ2-5; a weak D match, TRBD2 (6 bases). The CDR3 runs to 13 residues. The V end was cut by 5 bases, the J end by 7 bases, with 14 bases between.

Only a few counts were recorded for this clonotype. This chain joins TRBV7-2 and TRBJ2-1; 16 bases agree with TRBD2. The CDR3 is 16 amino acids. Per germline, CDR1 SGHTA and CDR2 FQGNSA. Trimming at V came to 3 bases and at J to 10 bases, leaving 6 bases not matched to a gene. Here the CDR3 reads CASSLGLAGGSEEQFF. CDR3 nucleotides: TGTGCCAGCAGCTTGGGACTAGCGGGGGGGTCAGAGGAGCAGTTCTTC. The full variable domain, in which reference TRBV7-2 and TRBJ2-1 provide the parts outside the CDR3, is GAGVSQSPSNKVTEKGKDVELRCDPISGHTALYWYRQSLGQGLEFLIYFQGNSAPDKSGLPSDRFSAERTGGSVSTLTIQRTQQEDSAVYLCASSLGLAGGSEEQFFGPGTRLTVL.

This chain joins TRBV5-1 and TRBJ2-1, with TRBD2 matching over 12 bases. CDR1 SGHRS and CDR2 YFSETQ come from the germline V gene. Trimming at V came to 4 bases and at J to 8 bases, leaving 10 bases not matched to a gene. CDR3 size: 16 residues. The CDR3 DNA sequence: TGCGCCAGCAGCCAATCCCCTAGCGGGGGGGCCTATGAGCAGTTCTTC. This translates into CASSQSPSGGAYEQFF.

Details on this clonotype: One junction end disagrees with the germline gene, perhaps due to a read error. The V and J genes are TRBV5-1 and TRBJ2-3; D is unclear. CDR3 length: 11 residues. CDR1 is SGHRS, CDR2 YFSETQ, per germline. The CDR3 is CASSFYDTRYF. For the CDR3, the DNA is TGCGCCAGCAGCTTCTACGATACGCGGTATTTT.

The V call is TRBV28, the J call TRBJ2-7; tentative D call: TRBD1 (5 bases). Trimming stripped 2 bases from V and 0 bases from J, with 14 bases between. The CDR3 runs to 16 residues. Germline lookup yields CDR1 MDHEN and CDR2 SYDVKM. The CDR3 sequence is CASSLVQGPYSYEQYF. DNA of the CDR3: TGTGCCAGCAGTTTAGTGCAGGGCCCCTACTCCTACGAGCAGTACTTC.

The V gene is TRBV6-2 or TRBV6-3, the J gene TRBJ2-5; D is unclear. CDR3 length equals 13 residues. The germline V gene has CDR1 MNHEY and CDR2 SVGEGT. V was trimmed by 4 bases and J by 7 bases, leaving 13 bases between them. DNA of the CDR3: TGTGCCAGCAGTTCCGGGCCGAGAAGGACCCAGTACTTC. Translation: CASSSGPRRTQYF.